Listed here are 27 T cell receptor beta chains from one sample, sequenced in a study of cytomegalovirus exposure and HLA in healthy donors. Primers: 60 Vbeta forward and 13 Jbeta reverse. Here immunoSEQ multiplex PCR was the method, and the copy in TCRdb shows in-frame clones only, minus some. The table includes some 150,000 clones, 60% to 80% detected once. The sequenced sample consisted of PBMCs. The receptors stem from a man between 18 and 29 years old in good health and CMV-seropositive.

This rearrangement joins TRBV27 to TRBJ2-7; 8 bases map to TRBD1. V dropped 5 bases and J dropped 3; count of bases not matched to a gene: 18. The CDR3 is made up of 18 amino acids. The V gene's germline CDR1 is MNHEY and CDR2 SMNVEV (reference sequence). The CDR3: CASSPLQGVPRTLYEQYF. The CDR3 DNA is TGTGCCAGCAGTCCCTTACAGGGGGTCCCCAGGACACTCTACGAGCAGTACTTC.

As concerns this clone: Other nucleotide sequences from this sample produce the same CDR3. This chain uses TRBV4-3 with TRBJ2-2; D might be TRBD2 (7 bases). The V gene's germline CDR1 is LGHNA and CDR2 YSLEER. Trimming cost V 0 bases and J 2 bases, with 10 bases left between them. The CDR3 is 16 residues long. The CDR3 DNA reads TGCGCCAGCAGCCAAGATCGCGGGGGCAACACCGGGGAGCTGTTTTTT. Encoded protein: CASSQDRGGNTGELFF.

The chain is built from TRBV6-5 and TRBJ1-5; no clear D gene. The CDR3 consists of 15 residues. V lost 6 bases and J lost 1, with 13 bases in between. Per germline, CDR1 MNHEY and CDR2 SVGAGI. The CDR3 loop is CASSRTGESNQPQHF. CDR3 nucleotide sequence: TGTGCCAGCAGCCGCACGGGAGAAAGCAATCAGCCCCAGCATTTT.

This clone was seen more than once but under ten times. The V gene is TRBV4-3, the J gene TRBJ1-5; no clear D gene. The CDR3 length is 15 residues. V gave up 2 bases and J gave up 4 bases, with 12 bases separating them. The germline V gene has CDR1 LGHNA and CDR2 YSLEER. The CDR3 nucleotides read TGCGCCAGCAGCCAAAGTATGGCAGGTAATCAGCCCCAGCATTTT. This sequence encodes CASSQSMAGNQPQHF.

The V call is TRBV5-4, the J call TRBJ2-3, with D possibly TRBD1 on 7 matching bases. Germline loops: CDR1 SGHNT, CDR2 YYREEE (reference sequence). V was clipped by 4 bases and J by 3 bases, with 15 bases between them. The CDR3 contains 15 residues. CDR3 in amino acids: CASSHAGQFTDTQYF. Here the CDR3 DNA reads TGTGCCAGCAGCCATGCGGGACAGTTTACAGATACGCAGTATTTT. The full variable domain, its missing parts supplied by reference TRBV5-4 and TRBJ2-3, is ETGVTQSPTHLIKTRGQQVTLRCSSQSGHNTVSWYQQALGQGPQFIFQYYREEENGRGNFPPRFSGLQFPNYSSELNVNALELDDSALYLCASSHAGQFTDTQYFGPGTRLTVL.

The chain is built from TRBV5-4 and TRBJ2-1, with D possibly matching TRBD1 (6 bases). CDR1 is SGHNT, CDR2 YYREEE, per germline (reference sequence). Trimming left V 4 bases short and J 0 bases short, with 11 bases between. CDR3 length: 15 amino acids. CDR3 coding DNA: TGTGCCAGCAGCCAGGACAGACCCTCCTACAATGAGCAGTTCTTC. Protein: CASSQDRPSYNEQFF.

The chain joins TRBV19 to TRBJ2-7; a possible D gene is TRBD1 (6 bases). This CDR3 contains 14 residues. Germline loops: CDR1 LNHDA, CDR2 SQIVND (reference sequence). Trimming cost V 2 bases and J 2 bases, with 10 bases left between them. The CDR3 DNA reads as TGTGCCAGTAGTATATCAGGGGACACCTACGAGCAGTACTTC. Its translation is CASSISGDTYEQYF. Using reference TRBV19 and TRBJ2-7 for the parts outside the CDR3, the full variable domain is DGGITQSPKYLFRKEGQNVTLSCEQNLNHDAMYWYRQDPGQGLRLIYYSQIVNDFQKGDIAEGYSVSREKKESFPLTVTSAQKNPTAFYLCASSISGDTYEQYFGPGTRLTVT.

This clone was observed a few times. The chain is built from TRBV27 and TRBJ2-3; 10 nucleotides match TRBD2. The V segment lost 1 base and the J segment 4 bases; nucleotides outside the gene matches: 5. The germline V gene encodes CDR1 MNHEY and CDR2 SMNVEV (reference sequence). This CDR3 is built from 16 residues. The CDR3 DNA reads TGTGCCAGCAGTTTATGGTTAGCGGGAGGACCAGATACGCAGTATTTT. The encoded protein is CASSLWLAGGPDTQYF.

This chain joins TRBV6-1 and TRBJ1-2; D may be TRBD1 (5 bases). The CDR3 totals 15 residues. Germline V gene data show CDR1 as MNHNS and CDR2 as SASEGT. The V end was cut by 1 base, the J end by 1 base, with 10 bases between. DNA for the CDR3: TGTGCCAGCAGTGAAGGCAGGGAGGTTAACTATGGCTACACCTTC. It codes for CASSEGREVNYGYTF.

The chain carries TRBV10-3 and TRBJ1-6, with 8 bases identical to TRBD1. J was trimmed by 6 bases and V by 10 bases; bases with no gene match: 11. The CDR3 totals 15 residues. Looked up from germline, CDR1 is ENHRY and CDR2 is SYGVKD. Here the CDR3 reads CATTREQGGNSPLHF. CDR3 coding DNA: TGTGCCACGACGAGAGAACAGGGGGGTAATTCACCCCTCCACTTT.

The V and J genes are TRBV25-1 and TRBJ2-6; D gene ambiguous. Per the germline V gene, CDR1 is MGHDK and CDR2 is SYGVNS. The CDR3 has 16 amino acids. Trimming left V 1 base short and J 2 bases short, with 9 bases between. CDR3 amino acids: CASSESGPPGANVLTF. The CDR3 region has the DNA TGTGCCAGCAGTGAATCAGGCCCCCCTGGGGCCAACGTCCTGACTTTC.

The chain employs TRBV7-8 and TRBJ2-7; 10 nucleotides match TRBD1. V dropped 4 bases and J dropped 4; count of bases not matched to a gene: 13. Germline V gene data show CDR1 as SGHVS and CDR2 as FQNEAQ. The CDR3 has 17 residues. The CDR3 spells CASSSRFKTGGSYEQYF. The CDR3 DNA is TGTGCCAGCAGCTCTAGGTTTAAGACAGGGGGCTCTTACGAGCAGTACTTC.

This clone was recorded a few times. The rearrangement links TRBV10-3 to TRBJ2-3, with D possibly matching TRBD2 (6 bases). Trimming shortened V by 2 bases and J by 3 bases, and 12 bases separated the two germline ends. CDR1 ENHRY and CDR2 SYGVKD come from the germline V gene. The CDR3 sequence is 15 residues long. CDR3 DNA: TGTGCCATCAGTGAGCCGGCGGGAAAGACAGATACGCAGTATTTT. Its translation is CAISEPAGKTDTQYF.

The chain joins TRBV4-1 to TRBJ2-7; 9 nucleotides align to TRBD1. The germline CDR1 and CDR2 sequences are MGHRA and YSYEKL. There are 15 residues in the CDR3. Germline trimming cut 4 bases from V and 3 bases from J; bases unmatched to any gene: 7. The CDR3 loop reads CASSPTGTGHYEQYF. CDR3 DNA: TGCGCCAGCAGCCCGACCGGGACAGGGCACTACGAGCAGTACTTC.

The rearrangement links TRBV10-3 to TRBJ1-5; a possible D gene is TRBD1 (5 bases). This CDR3 has 15 amino acids. The germline CDR1 and CDR2 sequences are ENHRY and SYGVKD. Trimming took off 3 bases at V and 0 bases at J, with 9 bases between the two ends. The CDR3 here is CAISEQAASNQPQHF. The CDR3 region has the DNA TGTGCCATCAGTGAACAGGCGGCTAGCAATCAGCCCCAGCATTTT.

This chain uses TRBV5-4 with TRBJ2-4; D is possibly TRBD2 (6 bases). Germline-derived CDR1 and CDR2 are SGHNT and YYREEE (reference sequence). This CDR3 region has 15 residues. V gave up 4 bases and J gave up 2 bases, with 13 bases separating them. For the CDR3, the DNA is TGTGCCAGCAGCATGAGACTAGGGACCAAAAACATTCAGTACTTC. Its protein is CASSMRLGTKNIQYF. The full variable domain, in which reference TRBV5-4 and TRBJ2-4 provide the parts outside the CDR3, is ETGVTQSPTHLIKTRGQQVTLRCSSQSGHNTVSWYQQALGQGPQFIFQYYREEENGRGNFPPRFSGLQFPNYSSELNVNALELDDSALYLCASSMRLGTKNIQYFGAGTRLSVL.

The genes are TRBV5-4 and TRBJ2-1, with 10 bases that match TRBD2. Germline V gene data show CDR1 as SGHNT and CDR2 as YYREEE (reference sequence). This CDR3 has 16 residues. The ends lost 2 bases at V and 5 bases at J; junction bases unmatched: 7. CDR3 residues: CASSLSWTSGNNEQFF. The CDR3 coding sequence is TGTGCCAGCAGCTTAAGTTGGACTAGCGGTAACAATGAGCAGTTCTTC. The entire variable domain, with the rest obtained from reference TRBV5-4 and TRBJ2-1, is as follows: ETGVTQSPTHLIKTRGQQVTLRCSSQSGHNTVSWYQQALGQGPQFIFQYYREEENGRGNFPPRFSGLQFPNYSSELNVNALELDDSALYLCASSLSWTSGNNEQFFGPGTRLTVL.

Only one count was recorded for this clone. CDR3 amino acids: CASSLLGATNEKLFF. The CDR3 DNA sequence: TGTGCCAGCAGTTTATTGGGAGCAACTAATGAAAAACTGTTTTTT. This chain joins TRBV27 and TRBJ1-4; D ambiguous. V gave up 1 base and J gave up 0 bases, with 6 bases separating them. Per the germline V gene, CDR1 is MNHEY and CDR2 is SMNVEV (reference sequence). The CDR3 consists of 15 residues. The full variable domain, completed using reference TRBV27 and TRBJ1-4, is EAQVTQNPRYLITVTGKKLTVTCSQNMNHEYMSWYRQDPGLGLRQIYYSMNVEVTDKGDVPEGYKVSRKEKRNFPLILESPSPNQTSLYFCASSLLGATNEKLFFGSGTQLSVL.

V gene TRBV27 combines with J gene TRBJ1-2; possible D gene TRBD1, 6 bases. The CDR3 contains 14 residues. Germline loops: CDR1 MNHEY, CDR2 SMNVEV (reference sequence). Trimming shortened V by 5 bases and J by 0 bases, and 10 bases separated the two germline ends. CDR3 nucleotides: TGTGCCAGCAGTAGGACAGTTACTAACTATGGCTACACCTTC. This gives the protein CASSRTVTNYGYTF.

The chain uses TRBV4-2 and TRBJ1-1; D uncertain. CDR1 LGHNA and CDR2 YNFKEQ come from the germline V gene. This CDR3 contains 13 residues. The ends were cut back, 2 bases at V and 1 base at J, with 5 bases in the middle. The chain's CDR3 is CASSQLTNTEAFF. The CDR3 DNA is TGTGCCAGCAGCCAACTAACGAACACTGAAGCTTTCTTT.

The V call is TRBV10-1, the J call TRBJ2-3; 8 bases are shared with TRBD1. The junction had 8 bases not matched to a gene; V was cut back by 6 bases and J by 3 bases. The V gene's germline CDR1 is WNHNN and CDR2 SYGVQD (reference sequence). The CDR3 is 15 residues long. CDR3 residues: CASSGTGPGTDTQYF. The CDR3 DNA reads as TGCGCCAGCAGCGGGACAGGCCCCGGGACAGATACGCAGTATTTT.

The gene calls are TRBV5-1 and TRBJ1-1, with 11 bases fitting TRBD1. Germline V lookup: CDR1 SGHRS, CDR2 YFSETQ. The CDR3 runs to 15 residues. J was trimmed by 5 bases and V by 7 bases; bases with no gene match: 10. This chain's CDR3 is CASSLNGDRGTEAFF. In DNA form, the CDR3 reads TGCGCCAGCTCATTGAATGGGGACAGGGGGACTGAAGCTTTCTTT.

The rearrangement links TRBV13 to TRBJ1-2; 9 nucleotides align to TRBD1. Germline CDR1 reads PRHDT; CDR2 reads FYEKMQ (reference sequence). V lost 1 base and J lost 7; bases outside the gene matches: 4. CDR3 size: 14 residues. The CDR3 region is CASSLEQGASGYTF. The CDR3 DNA reads as TGTGCCAGCAGCTTAGAACAGGGGGCCAGTGGCTACACCTTC.

This sequence joins TRBV2 and TRBJ2-3, with 7 bases that match TRBD2. V gave up 3 bases and J gave up 3 bases; unmatched junction bases: 9. CDR1 and CDR2 from the germline V gene are SNHLY and FYNNEI. The CDR3 sequence is 16 residues long. DNA for the CDR3: TGTGCCAGCAGTGATTTGGGCGGCGGGGGAACAGATACGCAGTATTTT. Amino acid sequence: CASSDLGGGGTDTQYF.

This clone was observed a handful of times. V and J are TRBV29-1 and TRBJ1-1; 7 positions match TRBD1. CDR1 is SQVTM and CDR2 is ANQGSEA in the germline V gene. The CDR3 sequence is 14 residues long. V was clipped by 4 bases and J by 3 bases; unmatched bases: 8. DNA of the CDR3: TGCAGCGTTGGTATAGGGGGCACGGACACTGAAGCTTTCTTT. As protein: CSVGIGGTDTEAFF.

This clone appeared a few times. The chain combines TRBV5-4 with TRBJ2-7, with TRBD1 as a possible D gene (6 bases). Germline CDR1 reads SGHNT; CDR2 reads YYREEE (reference sequence). V was cut by 4 bases and J by 5 bases, with 13 bases left in between. The CDR3 contains 13 residues. CDR3 region: CASSAPQGNEQYF. The CDR3, as DNA: TGTGCCAGCAGCGCTCCACAGGGTAACGAGCAGTACTTC.

The chain has TRBV10-3 and TRBJ2-7, with TRBD2 identical over 10 bases. Germline CDR1 reads ENHRY; CDR2 reads SYGVKD. Losses at the gene ends were 5 bases for V and 4 bases for J; bases not matched to a gene: 8. CDR3 length: 15 amino acids. Here the CDR3 reads CAISLEPGLAYEQYF. DNA for the CDR3: TGTGCCATCAGTTTAGAACCGGGACTAGCGTACGAGCAGTACTTC.